This T cell receptor beta chain was sequenced for a study of shared clonotypes between healthy human individuals. General study results and limits: In the sorted subsets, rarefaction showed sequencing was incomplete despite large depth.

The CDR3 is 19 amino acids. The V end was cut by 2 bases, the J end by 0 bases, with 20 bases between. Germline V CDR1 and CDR2: MNHEY, SMNVEV (reference sequence). On this clone itself: What it binds is not known.

Some clones are missing from TCRdb's copy, which holds only in-frame ones; the method was immunoSEQ multiplex PCR. The profile shows a few hundred thousand clones, over 70% of them singletons. Sequenced sample: memory CD4+ T cells sorted from blood. The subset was: CD45RA-negative fraction. The receptor was isolated from a man aged 25 to 45 in good health. This rearrangement joins TRBV27 to TRBJ2-1, with D possibly being TRBD1 (6 bases). This CDR3 reads CASSLKPPGALSSYNEQFF. The CDR3 DNA sequence: TGTGCCAGCAGTTTAAAACCCCCAGGGGCCCTCAGCTCCTACAATGAGCAGTTCTTC.